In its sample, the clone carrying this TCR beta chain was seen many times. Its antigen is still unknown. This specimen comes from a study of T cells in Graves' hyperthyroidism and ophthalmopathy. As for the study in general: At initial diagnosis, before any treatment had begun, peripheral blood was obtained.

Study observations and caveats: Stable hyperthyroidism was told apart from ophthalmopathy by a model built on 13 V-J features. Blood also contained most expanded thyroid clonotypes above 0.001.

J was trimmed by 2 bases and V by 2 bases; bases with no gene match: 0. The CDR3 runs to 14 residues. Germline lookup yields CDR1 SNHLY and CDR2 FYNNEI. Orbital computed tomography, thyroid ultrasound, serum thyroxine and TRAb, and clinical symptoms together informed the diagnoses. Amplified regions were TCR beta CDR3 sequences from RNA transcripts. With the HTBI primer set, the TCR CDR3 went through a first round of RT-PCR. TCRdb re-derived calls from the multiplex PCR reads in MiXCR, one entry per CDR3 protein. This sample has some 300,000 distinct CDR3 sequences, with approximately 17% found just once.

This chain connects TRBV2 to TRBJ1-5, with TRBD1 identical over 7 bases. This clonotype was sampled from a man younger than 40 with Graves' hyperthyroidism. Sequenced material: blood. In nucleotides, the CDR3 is TGTGCCAGCAGTGAAAGGGGGCGCAATCAGCCCCAGCATTTT. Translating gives CASSERGRNQPQHF.